What follows are 32 T cell receptor beta chains derived from one specimen sequenced in a study of identical twins. Each CDR3 protein is one row after TCRdb ran MiXCR on the 5' RACE reads. The repertoire holds about 340,000 distinct CDR3 sequences, with around 9% as singletons. Sample: naive T cells sorted from blood. The receptors here all came from a woman aged 45-59 years in good health.

The chain joins TRBV12-3 or TRBV12-4 to TRBJ1-2; D not resolved. V was pared by 3 bases and J by 4 bases, with 9 bases between. This CDR3 spans 13 amino acids. The CDR3 region has the DNA TGTGCCAGCAGTTTTGAGGTTACCTATGGCTACACCTTC. It specifies CASSFEVTYGYTF.

The rearrangement uses TRBV2 and TRBJ2-7; 9 bases are shared with TRBD2. CDR1 SNHLY and CDR2 FYNNEI come from the germline V gene. V lost 7 bases to trimming and J lost 5 bases; unmatched junction nucleotides: 18. The CDR3 totals 17 residues. The CDR3 here is CASISVAGGRAGNEQYF. DNA of the CDR3: TGTGCCAGCATTTCGGTGGCCGGCGGGAGGGCCGGGAACGAGCAGTACTTC.

This clonotype has ten or more counts. The chain carries TRBV7-9 and TRBJ2-3; maybe TRBD2 (6 bases). The germline CDR1 and CDR2 sequences are SEHNR and FQNEAQ (reference sequence). The V and J ends lost 4 bases and 4 bases respectively, with 6 bases between them. The CDR3 runs 12 residues. The DNA for the CDR3 is TGTGCCAGCAGCTCTAGCGCAGATACGCAGTATTTT. Protein product: CASSSSADTQYF.

DNA for the CDR3: TGCAGCGTTGAGCCACAGCCTTACACAGATACGCAGTATTTT. It yields the protein CSVEPQPYTDTQYF. V and J are TRBV29-1 and TRBJ2-3; D gene uncertain. Germline V gives CDR1 SQVTM, CDR2 ANQGSEA. This CDR3 is built from 14 residues. The V gene lost 3 bases and the J gene lost 2 bases, with 12 bases spanning the gap.

This clonotype was seen a few times. The chain couples TRBV10-1 to TRBJ2-1; no clear D. V was trimmed by 2 bases and J by 5 bases, leaving 7 bases between them. Germline V gene sequence: CDR1 WNHNN, CDR2 SYGVQD (reference sequence). The CDR3 has 13 amino acids. The CDR3 nucleotides read TGCGCCAGCAGTGAGGGCCTAAACAATGAGCAGTTCTTC. It codes for CASSEGLNNEQFF.

The gene calls are TRBV7-7 and TRBJ2-5; TRBD2 matches 12 bases. Per germline, CDR1 SSHAT and CDR2 FNYEAQ (reference sequence). V shed 0 bases, J shed 4 bases, and the junction held 3 bases outside the gene matches. The CDR3 contains 16 residues. The CDR3: CASSLAASGGGETQYF. DNA of the CDR3: TGTGCCAGCAGCTTAGCTGCTAGCGGGGGGGGAGAGACCCAGTACTTC.

The V gene is TRBV21-1, the J gene TRBJ2-3. TRBV21-1 is a listed pseudogene. The CDR3 runs to 14 residues. In DNA form, the CDR3 reads TGTGCCAGCAGCAAAGGTGGGGGCACAGATACGCAGTATTTT. Its translation: CASSKGGGTDTQYF.

This sequence joins TRBV10-3 and TRBJ2-5, with D perhaps TRBD2 (5 bases). The germline CDR1 and CDR2 sequences are ENHRY and SYGVKD. The germline V and J ends were trimmed by 2 bases and 1 base, with 14 bases remaining between them. The CDR3 is made up of 16 amino acids. CDR3 DNA sequence: TGTGCCATCAGTGAGGATGACGCCGGAGGCCAAGAGACCCAGTACTTC. It encodes CAISEDDAGGQETQYF.

The CDR3 DNA reads TGTGCCAGCAGTTTTGCGACACAGGGGGATCGGAGCAATCAGCCCCAGCATTTT. It encodes CASSFATQGDRSNQPQHF. The chain joins TRBV28 to TRBJ1-5; TRBD1 aligns across 8 bases. There are 18 residues in the CDR3. V shed 3 bases and J 1 base; nucleotides not matched to a gene: 11. Germline V lookup: CDR1 MDHEN, CDR2 SYDVKM.

The CDR3 DNA is TGCAGTGCTATTGGACAGCCTTCCACAGATACGCAGTATTTT. It encodes CSAIGQPSTDTQYF. This chain links TRBV20-1 with TRBJ2-3; D possibly corresponds to TRBD1 (6 bases). Germline-derived CDR1 and CDR2 are DFQATT and SNEGSKA (reference sequence). This CDR3 is 14 amino acids long. V was trimmed by 4 bases and J by 2 bases, leaving 13 bases between them.

The V call is TRBV10-3, the J call TRBJ2-7, with unresolved D. The V gene's germline CDR1 is ENHRY and CDR2 SYGVKD. V was cut by 4 bases and J by 6 bases, with 25 bases left in between. The length of the CDR3 is 17 residues. In nucleotides, the CDR3 is TGTGCCATCAGTGCGCTGATGAAGGGCGACGTTTGGAGCGAGCAGTACTTC. This encodes CAISALMKGDVWSEQYF.

The chain employs TRBV4-1 and TRBJ2-1, with 11 bases lining up with TRBD2. The germline V gene encodes CDR1 MGHRA and CDR2 YSYEKL. The junction had 10 bases not matched to a gene; V was cut back by 6 bases and J by 9 bases. The CDR3 runs to 15 residues. The CDR3 here is CASRDTSGRKGEQFF. The CDR3 region has the DNA TGCGCCAGCAGGGACACTAGCGGGAGAAAGGGTGAGCAGTTCTTC.

This clonotype showed up just a few times. The gene calls are TRBV24-1 and TRBJ2-3; perhaps TRBD1 as D (6 bases). Germline CDR1 and CDR2: KGHDR and SFDVKD. The CDR3 is made up of 15 amino acids. V was trimmed by 1 base and J by 0 bases, leaving 7 bases between them. DNA of the CDR3: TGTGCCACCAGTGATTTAACAGGGAGCACAGATACGCAGTATTTT. Its protein is CATSDLTGSTDTQYF.

This clonotype appeared many times. The gene calls are TRBV12-3 or TRBV12-4 and TRBJ2-1; D may be TRBD2 (5 bases). The CDR3 is 12 residues long. V dropped 2 bases and J dropped 8 bases, with 7 bases sitting between them. The CDR3 region has the DNA TGTGCCAGCAGTTTACAGAGGGATGAGCAGTTCTTC. Its protein product is CASSLQRDEQFF.

This clonotype was observed at least ten times. The chain recombines TRBV29-1 with TRBJ2-1, with D perhaps matching TRBD1 or TRBD2 (5 bases each). Trimming removed 5 bases from V and 5 bases from J, with 10 bases in between. The CDR3 is 12 residues long. Germline V gene data show CDR1 as SQVTM and CDR2 as ANQGSEA. The CDR3 sequence: CSVNVGDNEQFF. CDR3 DNA sequence: TGCAGCGTTAACGTGGGGGACAATGAGCAGTTCTTC.

A few counts support this clonotype. J is TRBJ2-2 and V is TRBV15; D perhaps matches TRBD2 (6 bases). CDR1 and CDR2 (germline): LNHNV, YYDKDF (reference sequence). The CDR3 runs 13 residues. The V end lost 9 bases, the J end lost 4 bases, and 12 bases lay between the germline ends. The CDR3 DNA follows: TGTGCCACTGCTAGCGTGGGCACCGGGGAGCTGTTTTTT. Its protein product is CATASVGTGELFF.

The table lists this clonotype with many counts. CDR3 bases: TGTGCCAGCGGGTACACAGGGGTCTACGAGCAGTACTTC. Translating it yields CASGYTGVYEQYF. The V call is TRBV12-3 or TRBV12-4, the J call TRBJ2-7; 7 bases line up with TRBD1. V gave up 8 bases and J gave up 3 bases; unmatched junction bases: 7. CDR3 length: 13 amino acids.

This clonotype showed up just a few times. A clone one base away is much larger, so this may be a read error. The chain recombines TRBV4-1 with TRBJ2-3, with D uncertain. This CDR3 is 12 amino acids long. Germline CDR1 is MGHRA and CDR2 is YSYEKL. Trimming removed 0 bases from V and 5 bases from J, with 3 bases in between. CDR3 DNA sequence: TGCGCCAGCAGCCAAGAAAGAGATACGCAGTATTTT. Amino acid sequence: CASSQERDTQYF.

A few counts support this clonotype. The chain has TRBV12-3 or TRBV12-4 and TRBJ2-7, with 9 nucleotides matching TRBD2. The junction had 9 bases not matched to a gene; V was cut back by 0 bases and J by 3 bases. The CDR3 length is 17 residues. CDR3 coding DNA: TGTGCCAGCAGTTTAGCCTTAGCGGGAGCCGTGTACTACGAGCAGTACTTC. The encoded protein is CASSLALAGAVYYEQYF.

Ten or more counts support this clonotype. The rearrangement uses TRBV20-1 and TRBJ1-3; perhaps TRBD1 as D (5 bases). Trimming took 5 bases from V and 2 from J, leaving 10 bases between them. This CDR3 is built from 13 residues. Germline CDR1 DFQATT, CDR2 SNEGSKA (reference sequence). CDR3 in amino acids: CSAEDRTGNTIYF. The CDR3 DNA is TGCAGTGCTGAAGACAGAACTGGAAACACCATATATTTT.

This clonotype was recorded many times. The chain is built from TRBV7-8 and TRBJ2-3; 13 bases are shared with TRBD2. V was clipped by 5 bases and J by 2 bases; unmatched bases: 4. The CDR3 sequence is 16 residues long. Germline V gene lookup returns CDR1 SGHVS and CDR2 FQNEAQ. DNA of the CDR3: TGTGCCAGCAGCCCGGGACTAGCGGGGCCCACAGATACGCAGTATTTT. Its protein product is CASSPGLAGPTDTQYF.

The gene calls are TRBV4-1 and TRBJ2-5, with 7 bases matching TRBD2. Losses at the gene ends were 1 base for V and 1 base for J; bases not matched to a gene: 3. Per germline, CDR1 MGHRA and CDR2 YSYEKL. The CDR3 consists of 15 residues. CDR3 amino acids: CASSQGPGGQETQYF. CDR3 DNA sequence: TGCGCCAGCAGCCAAGGACCGGGAGGCCAAGAGACCCAGTACTTC.

The chain recombines TRBV2 with TRBJ2-7; weak D call: TRBD2 (6 bases). CDR1 SNHLY and CDR2 FYNNEI come from the germline V gene. The CDR3 spans 17 residues. The V end was cut by 2 bases, the J end by 3 bases, with 20 bases between. The CDR3 sequence is CASSERAAGIPFYEQYF. Here the CDR3 DNA reads TGTGCCAGCAGTGAAAGGGCCGCGGGGATACCATTCTACGAGCAGTACTTC. The whole variable domain, remainder taken from reference TRBV2 and TRBJ2-7, is EPEVTQTPSHQVTQMGQEVILRCVPISNHLYFYWYRQILGQKVEFLVSFYNNEISEKSEIFDDQFSVERPDGSNFTLKIRSTKLEDSAMYFCASSERAAGIPFYEQYFGPGTRLTVT.

This clonotype was seen repeatedly, ten times or more. The V and J genes are TRBV7-8 and TRBJ2-3, with D unresolved. With 6 bases removed from V and 5 bases from J, the gap between germline ends came to 6 bases. CDR1 is SGHVS and CDR2 is FQNEAQ in the germline V gene. The length of the CDR3 is 11 residues. For the CDR3, the DNA is TGTGCCAGCAGGTCTTTAGATACGCAGTATTTT. Amino acids: CASRSLDTQYF.

This clonotype was found a few times. DNA for the CDR3: TGTGCCACCAGTGATTTCCTTGGACAGCCTTCTAGCACAGATACGCAGTATTTT. It codes for CATSDFLGQPSSTDTQYF. V gene TRBV24-1 combines with J gene TRBJ2-3; the D gene is possibly TRBD1 (6 bases). V was trimmed by 1 base and J by 0 bases, leaving 16 bases between them. The CDR3 totals 18 residues. Germline loops: CDR1 KGHDR, CDR2 SFDVKD.

V gene TRBV14 combines with J gene TRBJ2-3, with D maybe TRBD2 (5 bases). Germline-derived CDR1 and CDR2 are SGHDN and FVKESK. This CDR3 is built from 12 residues. The V and J ends lost 1 base and 7 bases respectively, with 6 bases between them. The CDR3 DNA is TGTGCCAGCAGCCAAGCGGGGAATACGCAGTATTTT. Its translation is CASSQAGNTQYF.

V usage is TRBV3-1 and J usage is TRBJ2-3; TRBD2 matches 7 bases. The CDR3 length is 14 residues. Germline loops: CDR1 LGHDT, CDR2 YNNKEL (reference sequence). V lost 3 bases and J lost 4; bases outside the gene matches: 4. The CDR3 nucleotides read TGTGCCAGCAGCCAGCGGGAGAAGTCAGATACGCAGTATTTT. It codes for CASSQREKSDTQYF.

At least ten counts were recorded for this clonotype. The chain recombines TRBV11-2 with TRBJ2-1; D not resolved. The CDR3 runs 13 residues. Germline values: CDR1 SGHAT, CDR2 FQNNGV. V was clipped by 1 base and J by 3 bases, with 4 bases between them. In nucleotides, the CDR3 is TGTGCCAGCAGCTTAGGCAACTACAATGAGCAGTTCTTC. Amino acid sequence: CASSLGNYNEQFF.

This clonotype has ten or more counts. The gene calls are TRBV6-5 and TRBJ2-1; unclear D gene. This CDR3 is built from 14 residues. The germline V and J ends were trimmed by 0 bases and 10 bases, with 13 bases remaining between them. Per germline, CDR1 MNHEY and CDR2 SVGAGI. The CDR3: CASSYSILVREQFF. CDR3 sequence (DNA): TGTGCCAGCAGTTACTCGATCCTCGTAAGGGAGCAGTTCTTC.

There are a few counts of this clonotype. V gene TRBV12-3 or TRBV12-4 combines with J gene TRBJ2-2; TRBD2 aligns across 11 bases. Germline trimming cut 2 bases from V and 7 bases from J; bases unmatched to any gene: 9. The CDR3 runs to 17 residues. As DNA, the CDR3 is TGTGCCAGCAGTTTATTAGGAACTAGCGGGAGCGGCGGGGAGCTGTTTTTT. This codes for CASSLLGTSGSGGELFF.

This clonotype turned up a few times. The rearrangement uses TRBV7-6 and TRBJ2-5; the D gene is possibly TRBD1 (6 bases). The CDR3 covers 17 residues. Trimming shortened V by 1 base and J by 2 bases, and 17 bases separated the two germline ends. CDR1 and CDR2 (germline): SGHVS, FNYEAQ. The CDR3 bases are TGTGCCAGCAGCTTAGGAACAGGGTTCGGCCTACAAGAGACCCAGTACTTC. It encodes CASSLGTGFGLQETQYF.

The chain employs TRBV30 and TRBJ1-5; no clear D gene. Trimming stripped 3 bases from V and 6 bases from J, with 9 bases between. The CDR3 runs to 12 residues. CDR1 is GTSNPN, CDR2 SVGIG, per germline (reference sequence). The CDR3 region has the DNA TGTGCCTGGAGCCCCTCGGGTCAGCCCCAGCATTTT. It is translated as CAWSPSGQPQHF.